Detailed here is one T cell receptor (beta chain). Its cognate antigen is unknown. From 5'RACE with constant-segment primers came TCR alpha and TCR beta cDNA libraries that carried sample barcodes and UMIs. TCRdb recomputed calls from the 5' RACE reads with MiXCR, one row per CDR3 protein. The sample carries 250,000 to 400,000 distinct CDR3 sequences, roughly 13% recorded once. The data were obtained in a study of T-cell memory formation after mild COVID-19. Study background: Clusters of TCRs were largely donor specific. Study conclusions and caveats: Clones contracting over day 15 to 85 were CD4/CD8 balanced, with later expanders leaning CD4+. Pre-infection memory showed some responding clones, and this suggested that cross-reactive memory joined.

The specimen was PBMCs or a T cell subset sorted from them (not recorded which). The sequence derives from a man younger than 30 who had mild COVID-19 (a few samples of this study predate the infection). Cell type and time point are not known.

CDR3 in amino acids: CATSLGLARSTDTQYF. DNA for the CDR3: TGTGCCACCAGCCTCGGACTAGCGAGAAGCACAGATACGCAGTATTTT. V usage is TRBV15 and J usage is TRBJ2-3; 9 bases line up with TRBD2. CDR1 LNHNV and CDR2 YYDKDF come from the germline V gene (reference sequence). The length of the CDR3 is 16 residues. Germline trimming cut 5 bases from V and 0 bases from J; bases unmatched to any gene: 6.